This entry describes one TCR beta chain. The antigen is unknown. These data originate in a study of T-cell reconstitution after alpha-beta-depleted transplantation in children. The study's findings and limits: T-cell counts and diversity at one year following transplant were attributed mainly to newly produced T cells. Reported findings indicate that, about two months after transplant, alpha-beta T cells came from several hundred expanded clones, which were derived from non-depleted graft cells.

This CDR3 spans 15 amino acids. V was clipped by 0 bases and J by 0 bases, with 9 bases between them. Germline V gives CDR1 SGHRS, CDR2 YFSETQ. Preparation of the TCRbeta library was carried out with unique molecular identifiers. From the PCR reads, TCRdb called clonotypes with MiXCR, one entry per CDR3 protein. The profile shows approximately 500,000 distinct CDR3 sequences, 20% to 30% of them singletons. This chain uses TRBV5-1 with TRBJ1-1; the D gene is possibly TRBD1 (5 bases). The TCR was taken from a boy under two years old with Wiskott-Aldrich syndrome, due to receive a stem cell transplant. This sample comprised PBMCs, obtained before TCRalphabeta/CD19-depleted stem cell transplant. CDR3 sequence: CASSLVDSLNTEAFF. In DNA, the CDR3 is TGCGCCAGCAGCTTGGTTGACAGCCTGAACACTGAAGCTTTCTTT.